This passage covers 3 T cell receptor beta chains from one sample sequenced in a study of cytomegalovirus exposure and HLA in healthy donors. Researchers ran the PCR with 60 Vbeta and 13 Jbeta primers. Here immunoSEQ multiplex PCR was the method, and the copy in TCRdb shows in-frame clones only, minus some. Of 130,000 or so clones in the sample, about 74% were seen once. The sequenced material came from PBMCs. These receptors were collected from a man between 40 and 49 years old in good health and CMV-seropositive.

CDR3 DNA: TGTGCCAGCAAAACTTTTACTAGGGCAACTAATGAAAAACTGTTTTTT. It encodes CASKTFTRATNEKLFF. V is TRBV27 and J is TRBJ1-4; D not resolved. This CDR3 spans 16 amino acids. V lost 7 bases and J 0 bases, leaving 15 bases between the germline ends. Per germline, CDR1 MNHEY and CDR2 SMNVEV (reference sequence).

The chain uses TRBV27 and TRBJ2-2; a possible D gene is TRBD1 (6 bases). CDR3 length equals 14 residues. Germline CDR1 reads MNHEY; CDR2 reads SMNVEV (reference sequence). V lost 4 bases, J lost 5 bases, and 11 bases lay in between. The CDR3, as DNA: TGTGCCAGCAGTTCAACCCAGGGGACCGGGGAGCTGTTTTTT. Protein: CASSSTQGTGELFF.

This clone has only one observation. The chain employs TRBV27 and TRBJ2-5; weak D call: TRBD1 (6 bases). The CDR3 is 13 amino acids. Trimming took 3 bases from V and 5 from J, leaving 10 bases between them. CDR1 and CDR2 (germline): MNHEY, SMNVEV (reference sequence). The CDR3 protein is CASSLTGRETQYF. In DNA, the CDR3 is TGTGCCAGCAGTTTGACAGGACGGGAGACCCAGTACTTC.